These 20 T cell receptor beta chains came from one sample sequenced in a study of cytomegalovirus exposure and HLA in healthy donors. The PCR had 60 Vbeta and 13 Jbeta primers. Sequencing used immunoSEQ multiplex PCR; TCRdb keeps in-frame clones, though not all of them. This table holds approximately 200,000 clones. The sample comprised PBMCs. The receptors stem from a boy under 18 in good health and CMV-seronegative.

This chain's CDR3 is CASSPSLTYEQYF. DNA of the CDR3: TGTGCCAGCTCACCGTCCTTAACCTACGAGCAGTACTTC. The chain is built from TRBV18 and TRBJ2-7; D is ambiguous. The CDR3 has 13 amino acids. CDR1 and CDR2 from the germline V gene are KGHSH and LQKENI. The germline V and J ends were trimmed by 3 bases and 2 bases, with 8 bases remaining between them.

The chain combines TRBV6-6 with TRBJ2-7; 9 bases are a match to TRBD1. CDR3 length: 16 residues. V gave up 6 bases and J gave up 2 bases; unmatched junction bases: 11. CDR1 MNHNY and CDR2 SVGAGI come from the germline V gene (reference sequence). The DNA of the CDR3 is TGTGCCAGCAGGGACAGGGGAACCTTGGGACCCTACGAGCAGTACTTC. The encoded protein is CASRDRGTLGPYEQYF.

The CDR3 nucleotides are TGTGCCAGCAGTGAAGCGGGGGGGCATCAGCCCCAGCATTTT. This translates into CASSEAGGHQPQHF. The V call is TRBV6-1, the J call TRBJ1-5; D may be TRBD1 (6 bases). Germline values: CDR1 MNHNS, CDR2 SASEGT. V was pared by 0 bases and J by 5 bases, with 8 bases between. This CDR3 has 14 residues.

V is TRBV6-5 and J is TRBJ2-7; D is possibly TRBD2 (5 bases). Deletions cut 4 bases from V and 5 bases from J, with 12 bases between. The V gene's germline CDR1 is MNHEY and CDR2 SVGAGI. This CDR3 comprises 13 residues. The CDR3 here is CASSSLAGNEQYF. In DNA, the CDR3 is TGTGCCAGCAGTTCGCTAGCTGGGAACGAGCAGTACTTC.

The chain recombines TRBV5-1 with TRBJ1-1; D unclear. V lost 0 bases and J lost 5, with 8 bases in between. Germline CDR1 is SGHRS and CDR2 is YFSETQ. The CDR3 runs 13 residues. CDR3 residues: CASSLAPGTEAFF. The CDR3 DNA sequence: TGCGCCAGCAGCTTGGCGCCGGGGACTGAAGCTTTCTTT.

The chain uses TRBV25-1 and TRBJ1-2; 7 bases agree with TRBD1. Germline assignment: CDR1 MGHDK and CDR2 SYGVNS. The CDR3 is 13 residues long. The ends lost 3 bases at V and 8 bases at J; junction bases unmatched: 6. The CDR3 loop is CASSDQGVKGYTF. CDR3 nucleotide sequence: TGTGCCAGCAGTGACCAGGGGGTGAAAGGCTACACCTTC.

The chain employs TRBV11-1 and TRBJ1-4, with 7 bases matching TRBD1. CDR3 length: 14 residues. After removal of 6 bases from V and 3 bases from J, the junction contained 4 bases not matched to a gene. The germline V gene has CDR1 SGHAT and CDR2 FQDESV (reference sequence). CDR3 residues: CASRLGTANEKLFF. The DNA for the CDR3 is TGTGCCAGCAGACTGGGGACAGCTAATGAAAAACTGTTTTTT.

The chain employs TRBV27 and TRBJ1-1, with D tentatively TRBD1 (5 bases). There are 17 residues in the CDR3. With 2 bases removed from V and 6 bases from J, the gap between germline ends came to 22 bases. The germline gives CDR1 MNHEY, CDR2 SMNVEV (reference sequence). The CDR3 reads CASSLTALQEKVPEAFF. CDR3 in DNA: TGTGCCAGCAGTTTAACTGCATTACAGGAGAAGGTGCCTGAAGCTTTCTTT.

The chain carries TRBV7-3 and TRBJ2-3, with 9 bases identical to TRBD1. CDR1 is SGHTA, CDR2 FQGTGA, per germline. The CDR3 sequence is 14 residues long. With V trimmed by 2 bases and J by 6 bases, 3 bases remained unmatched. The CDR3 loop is CASSLGTGPDTQYF. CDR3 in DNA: TGTGCCAGCAGCTTAGGGACAGGGCCCGATACGCAGTATTTT.

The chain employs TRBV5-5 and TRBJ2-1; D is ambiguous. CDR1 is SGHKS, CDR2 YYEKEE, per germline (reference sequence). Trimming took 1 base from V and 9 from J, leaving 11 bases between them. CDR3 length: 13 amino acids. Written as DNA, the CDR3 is TGTGCCAGCAGCTTGTCTTTCCTAACTGAGCAGTTCTTC. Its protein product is CASSLSFLTEQFF. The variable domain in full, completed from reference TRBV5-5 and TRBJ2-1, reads DAGVTQSPTHLIKTRGQQVTLRCSPISGHKSVSWYQQVLGQGPQFIFQYYEKEERGRGNFPDRFSARQFPNYSSELNVNALLLGDSALYLCASSLSFLTEQFFGPGTRLTVL.

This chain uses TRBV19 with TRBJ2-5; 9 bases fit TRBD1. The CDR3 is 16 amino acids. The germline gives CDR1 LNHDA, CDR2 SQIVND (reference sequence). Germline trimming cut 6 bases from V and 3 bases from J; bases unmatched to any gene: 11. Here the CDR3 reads CASRVRRQGGEETQYF. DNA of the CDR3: TGTGCCAGTAGGGTCCGACGACAGGGGGGCGAAGAGACCCAGTACTTC.

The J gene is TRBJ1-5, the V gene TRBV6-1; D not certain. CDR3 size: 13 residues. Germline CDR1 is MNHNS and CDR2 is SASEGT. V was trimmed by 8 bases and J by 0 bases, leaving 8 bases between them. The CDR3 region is CASSQVSNQPQHF. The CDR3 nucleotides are TGTGCCAGCTCCCAGGTTAGCAATCAGCCCCAGCATTTT.

The CDR3 DNA reads as TGCGCCAGCAGCTTGGGGGACAGGGGGGCTGGCTACACCTTC. It specifies CASSLGDRGAGYTF. This sequence joins TRBV5-1 and TRBJ1-2; TRBD1 matches 11 bases. V dropped 0 bases and J dropped 7; count of bases not matched to a gene: 2. CDR1 is SGHRS, CDR2 YFSETQ, per germline. The CDR3 is 14 amino acids.

The CDR3 here is CASSLKHQPQHF. The CDR3 nucleotides are TGTGCCAGCAGCCTCAAGCATCAGCCCCAGCATTTT. V is TRBV5-8 and J is TRBJ1-5, with D unresolved. Germline V gene sequence: CDR1 SGHTS, CDR2 YDEGEE. This CDR3 is built from 12 residues. Trimming pared 4 bases from V and 5 bases from J, leaving 7 bases between.

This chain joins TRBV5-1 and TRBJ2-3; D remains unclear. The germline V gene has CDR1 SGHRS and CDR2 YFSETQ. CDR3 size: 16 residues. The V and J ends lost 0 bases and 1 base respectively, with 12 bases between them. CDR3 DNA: TGCGCCAGCAGCTTGGTATCTGGCATGCGCACAGATACGCAGTATTTT. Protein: CASSLVSGMRTDTQYF. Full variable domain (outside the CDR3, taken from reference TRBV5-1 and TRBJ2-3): KAGVTQTPRYLIKTRGQQVTLSCSPISGHRSVSWYQQTPGQGLQFLFEYFSETQRNKGNFPGRFSGRQFSNSRSEMNVSTLELGDSALYLCASSLVSGMRTDTQYFGPGTRLTVL.

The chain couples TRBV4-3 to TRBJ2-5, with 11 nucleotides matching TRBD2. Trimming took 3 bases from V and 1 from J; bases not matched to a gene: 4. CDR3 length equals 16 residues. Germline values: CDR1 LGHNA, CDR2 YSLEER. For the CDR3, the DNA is TGCGCCAGCAGCCAGATGACTAGCGGGATCCAAGAGACCCAGTACTTC. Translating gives CASSQMTSGIQETQYF.

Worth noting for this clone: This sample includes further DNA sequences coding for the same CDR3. CDR3 protein: CASSPGQENTEAFF. CDR3 bases: TGTGCCAGCTCACCGGGACAGGAGAACACTGAAGCTTTCTTT. The J gene is TRBJ1-1, the V gene TRBV18; 8 nucleotides agree with TRBD1. With V trimmed by 3 bases and J by 1 base, 1 base remained unmatched. The CDR3 is 14 amino acids. The germline V gene has CDR1 KGHSH and CDR2 LQKENI.

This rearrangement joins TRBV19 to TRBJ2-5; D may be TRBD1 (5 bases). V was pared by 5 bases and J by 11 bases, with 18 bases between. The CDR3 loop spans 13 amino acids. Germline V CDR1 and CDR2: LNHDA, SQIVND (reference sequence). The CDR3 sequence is CASSRTLALEQYF. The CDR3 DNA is TGTGCCAGTAGTCGGACACTCGCTTTGGAGCAGTACTTC.

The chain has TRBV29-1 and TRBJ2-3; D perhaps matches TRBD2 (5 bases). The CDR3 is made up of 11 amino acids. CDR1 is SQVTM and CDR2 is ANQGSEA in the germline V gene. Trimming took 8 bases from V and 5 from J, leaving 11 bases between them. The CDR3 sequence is CSNKAGDTQYF. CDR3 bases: TGCAGCAATAAGGCGGGAGATACGCAGTATTTT.

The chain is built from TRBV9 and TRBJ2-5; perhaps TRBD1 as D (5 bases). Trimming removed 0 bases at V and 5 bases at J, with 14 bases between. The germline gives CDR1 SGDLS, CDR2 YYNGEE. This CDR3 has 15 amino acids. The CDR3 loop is CASSVDPGSEETQYF. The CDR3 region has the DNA TGTGCCAGCAGCGTAGACCCAGGGTCGGAGGAGACCCAGTACTTC.